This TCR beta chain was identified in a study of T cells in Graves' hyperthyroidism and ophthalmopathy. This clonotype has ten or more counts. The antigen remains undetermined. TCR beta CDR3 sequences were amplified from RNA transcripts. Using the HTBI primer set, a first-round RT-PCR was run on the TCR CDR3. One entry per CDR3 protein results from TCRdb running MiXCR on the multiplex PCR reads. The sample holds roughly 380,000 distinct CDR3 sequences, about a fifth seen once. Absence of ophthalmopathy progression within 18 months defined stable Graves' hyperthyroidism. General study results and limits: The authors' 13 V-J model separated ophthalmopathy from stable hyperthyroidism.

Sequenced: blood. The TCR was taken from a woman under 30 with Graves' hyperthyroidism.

In DNA, the CDR3 is TGTGCCAGCAGCCCCGACTGGGGAAACACCATATATTTT. It yields the protein CASSPDWGNTIYF. The J gene is TRBJ1-3, the V gene TRBV9; D not resolved. Trimming took 4 bases from V and 4 from J, leaving 9 bases between them. Germline CDR1 SGDLS, CDR2 YYNGEE. CDR3 size: 13 residues.